The 23 T cell receptor beta chains below come from one sample, sequenced in a study of shared clonotypes between healthy human individuals. TCRdb keeps only in-frame clones here, not all; method: immunoSEQ multiplex PCR. The sample has millions of clones, 90% to 95% seen once. The specimen sequenced was naive CD4+ T cells sorted from blood. The sample's subset: CD45RA+ positively selected. These receptors originate from a man aged 18 to 29 in good health.

V gene TRBV21-1 combines with J gene TRBJ2-2; the DNA was not used to check the table's D call, TRBD1. TRBV21-1 constitutes a pseudogene. The CDR3 covers 16 residues. CDR3 loop: CASSPLQGFGDGELFF. In nucleotides, the CDR3 is TGTGCCAGCAGTCCCCTACAGGGATTTGGCGACGGGGAGCTGTTTTTT.

The chain recombines TRBV28 with TRBJ2-5, with TRBD2 identical over 10 bases. Trimming at V came to 2 bases and at J to 4 bases, leaving 7 bases not matched to a gene. Germline CDR1 reads MDHEN; CDR2 reads SYDVKM. The CDR3 has 16 amino acids. Here the CDR3 reads CASSLVQRGGRETQYF. The CDR3, as DNA: TGTGCCAGCAGTTTAGTACAGCGGGGGGGACGAGAGACCCAGTACTTC.

The chain is built from TRBV27 and TRBJ1-1; D gene unclear. There are 13 residues in the CDR3. V shed 3 bases and J shed 1 base, with 6 bases lying between them. Germline CDR1 is MNHEY and CDR2 is SMNVEV (reference sequence). CDR3 sequence (DNA): TGTGCCAGCAGTTTTAAGGCGAACACTGAAGCTTTCTTT. This encodes CASSFKANTEAFF.

This clone was counted a single time. The rearrangement links TRBV5-1 to TRBJ2-3; D uncertain. CDR1 is SGHRS and CDR2 is YFSETQ in the germline V gene. Trimming removed 10 bases from V and 2 bases from J, with 20 bases in between. This CDR3 contains 15 residues. CDR3 protein: CAGRAGQTPTDTQYF. In DNA form, the CDR3 reads TGCGCCGGCCGGGCAGGCCAAACCCCCACAGATACGCAGTATTTT.

V is TRBV6-6 and J is TRBJ2-1, with D tentatively TRBD2 (5 bases). Germline V gene data show CDR1 as MNHNY and CDR2 as SVGAGI (reference sequence). CDR3 length: 15 residues. Trimming took 0 bases from V and 6 from J, leaving 12 bases between them. The CDR3 loop reads CASSYSRPGINEQFF. The DNA for the CDR3 is TGTGCCAGCAGTTACTCCAGGCCCGGGATCAATGAGCAGTTCTTC.

The V and J genes are TRBV5-1 and TRBJ2-7; 10 nucleotides align to TRBD1. CDR1 is SGHRS and CDR2 is YFSETQ in the germline V gene. This CDR3 has 16 residues. J was trimmed by 3 bases and V by 0 bases; bases with no gene match: 6. The CDR3 reads CASSLVDRGGNYEQYF. The CDR3 DNA follows: TGCGCCAGCAGCTTGGTGGACAGGGGGGGAAACTACGAGCAGTACTTC.

The V call is TRBV6-1, the J call TRBJ2-3; possibly TRBD2 for D (6 bases). The CDR3 is 14 residues long. The V end was cut by 6 bases, the J end by 0 bases, with 10 bases between. The germline CDR1 and CDR2 sequences are MNHNS and SASEGT. This chain's CDR3 is CASRDYTSTDTQYF. CDR3 nucleotide sequence: TGTGCCAGCAGGGACTATACTAGCACAGATACGCAGTATTTT.

CDR3 protein: CAINIGTEGYTF. CDR3 DNA: TGTGCCATCAATATAGGAACAGAGGGCTACACCTTC. The chain joins TRBV10-3 to TRBJ1-2; D remains ambiguous. CDR1 ENHRY and CDR2 SYGVKD come from the germline V gene. The CDR3 extends over 12 amino acids. The V end was cut by 7 bases, the J end by 8 bases, with 14 bases between.

The chain links TRBV4-1 to TRBJ2-7; 14 bases fit TRBD2. The CDR3 has 19 amino acids. The junction had 12 bases not matched to a gene; V was cut back by 0 bases and J by 5 bases. Germline V gene sequence: CDR1 MGHRA, CDR2 YSYEKL. The CDR3 DNA reads TGCGCCAGCAGCCAAGAAACCGGGACTAGCGGGAGAAAGGCCCACGAGCAGTACTTC. As protein: CASSQETGTSGRKAHEQYF.

The CDR3 reads CASSFSGGRETQYF. DNA of the CDR3: TGTGCCAGCAGTTTTAGCGGGGGCCGGGAGACCCAGTACTTC. V and J are TRBV11-2 and TRBJ2-5; 9 nucleotides align to TRBD2. The CDR3 is 14 amino acids. The germline CDR1 and CDR2 sequences are SGHAT and FQNNGV. V shed 6 bases and J 5 bases; nucleotides not matched to a gene: 7.

The rearrangement joins TRBV2 to TRBJ2-2; TRBD1 matches 10 bases. V shed 5 bases, J shed 0 bases, and the junction held 3 bases outside the gene matches. The CDR3 is made up of 16 amino acids. In germline, CDR1 is SNHLY, CDR2 FYNNEI. CDR3 loop: CASSLGQGANTGELFF. Written as DNA, the CDR3 is TGTGCCAGCAGTCTCGGACAGGGGGCGAACACCGGGGAGCTGTTTTTT. The whole variable domain, filled in from reference TRBV2 and TRBJ2-2, reads EPEVTQTPSHQVTQMGQEVILRCVPISNHLYFYWYRQILGQKVEFLVSFYNNEISEKSEIFDDQFSVERPDGSNFTLKIRSTKLEDSAMYFCASSLGQGANTGELFFGEGSRLTVL.

The genes are TRBV6-5 and TRBJ1-2; TRBD1 matches 10 bases. Germline values: CDR1 MNHEY, CDR2 SVGAGI. CDR3 length equals 13 residues. Trimming at V came to 6 bases and at J to 7 bases, leaving 5 bases not matched to a gene. The CDR3: CASRTGQGGGYTF. DNA of the CDR3: TGTGCCAGCAGGACTGGACAGGGGGGTGGCTACACCTTC.

The chain carries TRBV7-9 and TRBJ2-5; a possible D gene is TRBD1 (6 bases). CDR1 and CDR2 from the germline V gene are SEHNR and FQNEAQ (reference sequence). The CDR3 extends over 14 amino acids. V dropped 8 bases and J dropped 4 bases, with 17 bases sitting between them. The CDR3 coding sequence is TGTGCCAGCGGATCTTTTCAGGGGCTAGAGACCCAGTACTTC. The encoded protein is CASGSFQGLETQYF. Looking up the rest from reference TRBV7-9 and TRBJ2-5 gives the full variable domain: DTGVSQNPRHKITKRGQNVTFRCDPISEHNRLYWYRQTLGQGPEFLTYFQNEAQLEKSRLLSDRFSAERPKGSFSTLEIQRTEQGDSAMYLCASGSFQGLETQYFGPGTRLLVL.

This clone showed up just once. The chain has TRBV28 and TRBJ1-1, with 8 bases matching TRBD1. J was trimmed by 10 bases and V by 4 bases; bases with no gene match: 14. CDR3 size: 15 residues. CDR1 and CDR2 (germline): MDHEN, SYDVKM. The CDR3 spells CASSSSRPDRDRAFF. The CDR3 DNA is TGTGCCAGCAGTTCCAGCCGCCCGGACAGGGACCGAGCTTTCTTT.

This clone was counted once. The gene calls are TRBV28 and TRBJ1-2; 7 bases match TRBD1. Germline CDR1 reads MDHEN; CDR2 reads SYDVKM. Germline trimming cut 6 bases from V and 2 bases from J; bases unmatched to any gene: 6. This CDR3 is built from 14 residues. CDR3 sequence reads: CASRSTGINYGYTF. The CDR3 DNA sequence: TGTGCCAGCAGATCGACAGGGATAAACTATGGCTACACCTTC.

For this clone: The sample carries other DNA sequences with the same CDR3. The chain couples TRBV5-1 to TRBJ1-5; D is possibly TRBD1 (5 bases). Germline V CDR1 and CDR2: SGHRS, YFSETQ. Trimming cost V 0 bases and J 3 bases, with 7 bases left between them. This CDR3 has 14 amino acids. DNA of the CDR3: TGCGCCAGCAGCTTGGCCGGGGCCAATCAGCCCCAGCATTTT. Encoded protein: CASSLAGANQPQHF.

In its sample, this clone was seen once. The chain employs TRBV30 and TRBJ2-2; TRBD1 might be the D (6 bases). The V gene lost 0 bases and the J gene lost 7 bases, with 15 bases spanning the gap. The CDR3 has 15 residues. CDR1 and CDR2 from the germline V gene are GTSNPN and SVGIG (reference sequence). CDR3 loop: CAWSVLTGWDGELFF. The CDR3 DNA follows: TGTGCCTGGAGTGTATTGACAGGTTGGGACGGGGAGCTGTTTTTT.

V gene TRBV5-1 combines with J gene TRBJ2-7; D possibly matches TRBD1 or TRBD2 (5 bases each). V was cut by 3 bases and J by 5 bases, with 21 bases left in between. Germline V lookup: CDR1 SGHRS, CDR2 YFSETQ. CDR3 length: 16 amino acids. The CDR3 reads CASSSSRDVVRNEQYF. The CDR3 region has the DNA TGCGCCAGCAGCTCTTCCCGGGACGTCGTTCGGAACGAGCAGTACTTC.

The V and J genes are TRBV13 and TRBJ2-7; TRBD2 agrees at 10 bases. CDR1 is PRHDT and CDR2 is FYEKMQ in the germline V gene (reference sequence). The junction had 6 bases not matched to a gene; V was cut back by 5 bases and J by 2 bases. This CDR3 comprises 15 residues. This CDR3 is CASSTRTSGTYEQYF. Written as DNA, the CDR3 is TGTGCCAGCAGCACACGGACTAGCGGCACCTACGAGCAGTACTTC. Drawing the rest from reference TRBV13 and TRBJ2-7, the complete variable domain is AAGVIQSPRHLIKEKRETATLKCYPIPRHDTVYWYQQGPGQDPQFLISFYEKMQSDKGSIPDRFSAQQFSDYHSELNMSSLELGDSALYFCASSTRTSGTYEQYFGPGTRLTVT.

The rearrangement uses TRBV7-2 and TRBJ2-2, with no clear D. The CDR3 has 15 residues. Germline V gene sequence: CDR1 SGHTA, CDR2 FQGNSA. Trimming pared 5 bases from V and 4 bases from J, leaving 14 bases between. The CDR3 DNA reads as TGTGCCAGCAGCCGCTGGGGTCCGTCCACCGGGGAGCTGTTTTTT. Translation gives CASSRWGPSTGELFF.

The V gene is TRBV5-4, the J gene TRBJ2-2, with TRBD2 matching 7 bases. V shed 4 bases, J shed 4 bases, and the junction held 7 bases outside the gene matches. Looked up from germline, CDR1 is SGHNT and CDR2 is YYREEE (reference sequence). The CDR3 is 15 amino acids. CDR3 coding DNA: TGTGCCAGCAGCCGCGGGGGAGGTGTCACCGGGGAGCTGTTTTTT. Encoded protein: CASSRGGGVTGELFF. Using reference TRBV5-4 and TRBJ2-2 for the parts outside the CDR3, the full variable domain is ETGVTQSPTHLIKTRGQQVTLRCSSQSGHNTVSWYQQALGQGPQFIFQYYREEENGRGNFPPRFSGLQFPNYSSELNVNALELDDSALYLCASSRGGGVTGELFFGEGSRLTVL.

Turning to this clone: This sample includes further DNA sequences coding for the same CDR3. The chain couples TRBV2 to TRBJ1-1, with 10 nucleotides matching TRBD1. The CDR3 loop spans 13 amino acids. From germline, CDR1 is SNHLY and CDR2 FYNNEI. The V gene end was trimmed by 6 bases and the J gene end by 4 bases; junction bases not matched to a gene: 2. DNA of the CDR3: TGTGCCAGCAGCGGACAGGGGGTCACTGAAGCTTTCTTT. This sequence encodes CASSGQGVTEAFF.

The chain combines TRBV27 with TRBJ1-1; perhaps TRBD1 as D (5 bases). V lost 6 bases, J lost 0 bases, and 17 bases lay in between. The CDR3 is 16 amino acids. CDR1 is MNHEY, CDR2 SMNVEV, per germline (reference sequence). The CDR3 nucleotides read TGTGCCAGCAGAGGGGATGGAATTCGGCTGAACACTGAAGCTTTCTTT. Encoded protein: CASRGDGIRLNTEAFF.